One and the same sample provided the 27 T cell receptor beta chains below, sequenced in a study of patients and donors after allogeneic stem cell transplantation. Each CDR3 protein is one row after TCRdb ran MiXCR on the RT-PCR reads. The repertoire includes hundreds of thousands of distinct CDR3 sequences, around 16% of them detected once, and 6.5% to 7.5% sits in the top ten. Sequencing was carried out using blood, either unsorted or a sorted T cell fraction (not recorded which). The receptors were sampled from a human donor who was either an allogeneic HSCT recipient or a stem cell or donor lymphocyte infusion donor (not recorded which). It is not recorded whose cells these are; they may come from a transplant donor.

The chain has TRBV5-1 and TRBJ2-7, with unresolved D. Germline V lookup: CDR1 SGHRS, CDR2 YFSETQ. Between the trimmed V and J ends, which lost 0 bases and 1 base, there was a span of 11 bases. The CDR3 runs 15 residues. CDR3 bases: TGCGCCAGCAGCTTGGGTCGGTCCTCTTCCTACGAGCAGTACTTC. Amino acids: CASSLGRSSSYEQYF. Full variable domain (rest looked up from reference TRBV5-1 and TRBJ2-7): KAGVTQTPRYLIKTRGQQVTLSCSPISGHRSVSWYQQTPGQGLQFLFEYFSETQRNKGNFPGRFSGRQFSNSRSEMNVSTLELGDSALYLCASSLGRSSSYEQYFGPGTRLTVT.

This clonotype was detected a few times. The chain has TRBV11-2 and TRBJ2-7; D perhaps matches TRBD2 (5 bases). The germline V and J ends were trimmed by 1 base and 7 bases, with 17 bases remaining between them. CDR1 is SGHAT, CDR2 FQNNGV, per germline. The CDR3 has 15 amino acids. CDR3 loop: CASSLAFKVSGEQYF. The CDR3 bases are TGTGCCAGCAGCTTAGCATTTAAAGTCTCGGGGGAGCAGTACTTC. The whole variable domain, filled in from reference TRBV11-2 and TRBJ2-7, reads EAGVAQSPRYKIIEKRQSVAFWCNPISGHATLYWYQQILGQGPKLLIQFQNNGVVDDSQLPKDRFSAERLKGVDSTLKIQPAKLEDSAVYLCASSLAFKVSGEQYFGPGTRLTVT.

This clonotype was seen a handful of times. CDR3 nucleotides: TGTGCCAGCAGCTTGGTCAGGGTCCCCCATGGCTACACCTTC. It specifies CASSLVRVPHGYTF. V gene TRBV5-5 combines with J gene TRBJ1-2, with D perhaps TRBD1 (5 bases). Deletions cut 0 bases from V and 6 bases from J, with 12 bases between. Germline V gene lookup returns CDR1 SGHKS and CDR2 YYEKEE (reference sequence). This CDR3 has 14 residues.

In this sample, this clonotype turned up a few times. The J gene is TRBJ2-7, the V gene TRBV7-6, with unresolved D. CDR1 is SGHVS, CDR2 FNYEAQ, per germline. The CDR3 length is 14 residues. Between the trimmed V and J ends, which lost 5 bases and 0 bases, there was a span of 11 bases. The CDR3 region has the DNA TGTGCCAGCAGCCCCCTGGGCGACTCCTACGAGCAGTACTTC. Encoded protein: CASSPLGDSYEQYF.

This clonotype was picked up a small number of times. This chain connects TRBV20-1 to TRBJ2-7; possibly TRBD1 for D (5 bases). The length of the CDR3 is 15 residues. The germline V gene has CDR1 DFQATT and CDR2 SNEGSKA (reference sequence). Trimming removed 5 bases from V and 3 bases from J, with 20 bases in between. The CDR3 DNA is TGCAGTGCTTCCCCACGAGCAGGGATAGACTACGAGCAGTACTTC. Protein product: CSASPRAGIDYEQYF.

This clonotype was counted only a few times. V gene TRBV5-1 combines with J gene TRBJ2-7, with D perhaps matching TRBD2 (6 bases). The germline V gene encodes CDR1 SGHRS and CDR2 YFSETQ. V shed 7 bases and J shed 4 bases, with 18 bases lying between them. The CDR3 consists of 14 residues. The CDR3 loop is CASHPGTYDYEQYF. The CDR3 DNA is TGCGCCAGCCATCCAGGGACTTACGATTACGAGCAGTACTTC.

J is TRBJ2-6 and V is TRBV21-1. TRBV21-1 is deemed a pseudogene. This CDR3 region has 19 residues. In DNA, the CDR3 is TGTGCCAGCAGCAAAGTAGATGTGGCAGTTTCCTCTGGGGCCAACGTCCTGACTTTC. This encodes CASSKVDVAVSSGANVLTF.

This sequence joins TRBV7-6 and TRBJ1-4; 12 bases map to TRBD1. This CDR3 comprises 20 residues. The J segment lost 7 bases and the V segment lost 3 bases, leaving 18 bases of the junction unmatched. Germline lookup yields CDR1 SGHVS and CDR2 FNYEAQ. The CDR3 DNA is TGTGCCAGCAGCTTGGAACCCGGGACAGGGGGCCTCCTTACCATTGAAAAACTGTTTTTT. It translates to CASSLEPGTGGLLTIEKLFF. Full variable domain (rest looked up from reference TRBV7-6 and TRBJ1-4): GAGVSQSPRYKVTKRGQDVALRCDPISGHVSLYWYRQALGQGPEFLTYFNYEAQQDKSGLPNDRFSAERPEGSISTLTIQRTEQRDSAMYRCASSLEPGTGGLLTIEKLFFGSGTQLSVL.

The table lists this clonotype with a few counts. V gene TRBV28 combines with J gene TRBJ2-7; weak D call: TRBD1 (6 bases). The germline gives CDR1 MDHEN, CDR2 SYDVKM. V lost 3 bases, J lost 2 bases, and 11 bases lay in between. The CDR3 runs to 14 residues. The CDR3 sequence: CASSFRDTTYEQYF. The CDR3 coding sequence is TGTGCCAGCAGTTTTAGGGACACCACCTACGAGCAGTACTTC.

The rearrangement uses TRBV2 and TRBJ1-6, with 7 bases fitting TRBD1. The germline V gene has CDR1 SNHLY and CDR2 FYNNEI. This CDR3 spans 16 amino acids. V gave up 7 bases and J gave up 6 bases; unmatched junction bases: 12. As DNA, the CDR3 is TGTGCCAGCAACCTCAGGGACAGCGGGTTTAATTCACCCCTCCACTTT. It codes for CASNLRDSGFNSPLHF.

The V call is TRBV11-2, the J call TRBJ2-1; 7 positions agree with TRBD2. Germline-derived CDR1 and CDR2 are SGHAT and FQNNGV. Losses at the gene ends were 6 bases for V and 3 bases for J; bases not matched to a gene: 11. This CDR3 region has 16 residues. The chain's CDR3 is CASSRSGPSGYNEQFF. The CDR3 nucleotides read TGTGCCAGCAGTCGTAGCGGGCCCTCGGGCTACAATGAGCAGTTCTTC.

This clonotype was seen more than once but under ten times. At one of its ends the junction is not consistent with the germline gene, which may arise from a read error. CDR3 DNA sequence: TGTGCCAGTAGTAGCCTAACCGTCGCCCTCTTC. It encodes CASSSLTVALF. The chain couples TRBV19 to TRBJ2-1; no definite D call. The CDR3 consists of 11 residues. The germline gives CDR1 LNHDA, CDR2 SQIVND (reference sequence).

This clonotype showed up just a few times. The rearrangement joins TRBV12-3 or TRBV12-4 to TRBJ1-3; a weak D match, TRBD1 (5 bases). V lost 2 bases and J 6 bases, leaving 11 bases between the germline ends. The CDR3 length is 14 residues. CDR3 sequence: CASSLWGYENTIYF. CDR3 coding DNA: TGTGCCAGCAGTTTATGGGGGTACGAAAACACCATATATTTT.

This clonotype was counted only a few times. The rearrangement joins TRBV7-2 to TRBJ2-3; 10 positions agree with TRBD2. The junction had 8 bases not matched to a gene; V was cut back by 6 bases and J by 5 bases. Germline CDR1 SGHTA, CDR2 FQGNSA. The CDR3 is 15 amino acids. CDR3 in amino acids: CASRFSGGVVDTQYF. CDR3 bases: TGTGCCAGCAGATTCAGCGGGGGGGTTGTAGATACGCAGTATTTT.

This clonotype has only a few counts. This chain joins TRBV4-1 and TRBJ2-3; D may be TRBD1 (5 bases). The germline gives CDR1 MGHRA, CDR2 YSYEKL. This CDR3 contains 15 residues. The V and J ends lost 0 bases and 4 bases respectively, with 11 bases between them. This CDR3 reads CASSQEPGFSDTQYF. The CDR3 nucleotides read TGCGCCAGCAGCCAAGAGCCAGGGTTCTCAGATACGCAGTATTTT.

CDR3 sequence: CASSLLGQTNTGELFF. DNA of the CDR3: TGTGCCAGCAGCTTACTTGGACAGACGAACACCGGGGAGCTGTTTTTT. The chain combines TRBV7-3 with TRBJ2-2; tentatively, D is TRBD1 (6 bases). V dropped 2 bases and J dropped 0 bases, with 10 bases sitting between them. Germline CDR1 reads SGHTA; CDR2 reads FQGTGA. This CDR3 has 16 residues.

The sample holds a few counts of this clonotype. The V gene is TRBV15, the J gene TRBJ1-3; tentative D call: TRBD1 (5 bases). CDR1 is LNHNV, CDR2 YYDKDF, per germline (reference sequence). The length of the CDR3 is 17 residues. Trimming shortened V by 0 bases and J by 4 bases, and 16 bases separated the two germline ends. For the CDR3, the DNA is TGTGCCACCAGCAGAGATCCGGGGCGAGCGAGCGGAAACACCATATATTTT. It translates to CATSRDPGRASGNTIYF.

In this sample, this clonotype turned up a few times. The CDR3 here is CASSLPHRGSQYF. CDR3 nucleotides: TGTGCCAGCAGCTTACCCCACAGGGGCTCGCAGTATTTT. This rearrangement joins TRBV11-2 to TRBJ2-3; the match to TRBD1 covers 7 bases. The CDR3 is 13 amino acids. V gave up 2 bases and J gave up 10 bases; unmatched junction bases: 6. Germline V gene data show CDR1 as SGHAT and CDR2 as FQNNGV.

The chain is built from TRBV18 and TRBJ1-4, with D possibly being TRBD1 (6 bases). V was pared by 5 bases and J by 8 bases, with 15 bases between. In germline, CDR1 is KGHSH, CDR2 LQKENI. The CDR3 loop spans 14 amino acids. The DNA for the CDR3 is TGTGCCAGCTCAGCCGGACAGCTTGGAGAAAAACTGTTTTTT. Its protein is CASSAGQLGEKLFF.

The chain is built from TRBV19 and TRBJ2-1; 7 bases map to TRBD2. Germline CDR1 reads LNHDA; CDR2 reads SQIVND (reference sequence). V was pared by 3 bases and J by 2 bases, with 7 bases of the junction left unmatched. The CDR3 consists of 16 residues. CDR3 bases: TGTGCCAGTAGTATGGTCGGGAGGAAAGCCTACAATGAGCAGTTCTTC. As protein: CASSMVGRKAYNEQFF.

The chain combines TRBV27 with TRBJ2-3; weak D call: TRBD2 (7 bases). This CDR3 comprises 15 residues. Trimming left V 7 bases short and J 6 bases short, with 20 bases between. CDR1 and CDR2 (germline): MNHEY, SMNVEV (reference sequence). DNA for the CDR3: TGTGCCAGCACTCGGACCCGGGGGGCCGGGGATACGCAGTATTTT. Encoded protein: CASTRTRGAGDTQYF.

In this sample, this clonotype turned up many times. The CDR3 sequence is CASSSGQGAPDTQYF. The CDR3 DNA reads TGCGCCAGCAGCTCGGGACAGGGGGCTCCAGATACGCAGTATTTT. V and J are TRBV5-1 and TRBJ2-3, with 12 bases that match TRBD1. The CDR3 totals 15 residues. Unmatched junction bases numbered 3, after V lost 3 bases and J lost 4 bases. The V gene's germline CDR1 is SGHRS and CDR2 YFSETQ.

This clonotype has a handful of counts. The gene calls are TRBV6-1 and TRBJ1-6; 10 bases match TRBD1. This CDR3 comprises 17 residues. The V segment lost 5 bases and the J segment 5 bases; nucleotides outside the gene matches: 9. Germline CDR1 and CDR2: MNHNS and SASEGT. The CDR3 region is CASSIDRGRPHNSPLHF. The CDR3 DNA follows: TGTGCCAGCAGTATAGACAGGGGGCGCCCCCATAATTCACCCCTCCACTTT.

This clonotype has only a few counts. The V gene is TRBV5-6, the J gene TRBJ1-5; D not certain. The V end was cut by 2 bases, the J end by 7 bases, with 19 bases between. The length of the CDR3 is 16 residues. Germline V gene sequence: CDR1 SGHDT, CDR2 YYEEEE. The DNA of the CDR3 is TGTGCCAGCAGCTTTGGTTCAGGATCGTCGGGACAGCCCCAGCATTTT. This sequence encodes CASSFGSGSSGQPQHF.

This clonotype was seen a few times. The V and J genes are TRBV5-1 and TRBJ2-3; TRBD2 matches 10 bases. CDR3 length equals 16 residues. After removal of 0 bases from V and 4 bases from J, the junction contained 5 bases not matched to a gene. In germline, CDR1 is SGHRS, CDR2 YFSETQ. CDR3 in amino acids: CASSLGSGRAADTQYF. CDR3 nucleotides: TGCGCCAGCAGCTTGGGAAGCGGGAGGGCCGCAGATACGCAGTATTTT.

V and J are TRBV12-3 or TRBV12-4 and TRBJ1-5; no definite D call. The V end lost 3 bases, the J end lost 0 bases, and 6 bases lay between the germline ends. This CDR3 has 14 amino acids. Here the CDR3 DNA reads TGTGCCAGCAGTTTCAGTGATAGCAATCAGCCCCAGCATTTT. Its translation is CASSFSDSNQPQHF.

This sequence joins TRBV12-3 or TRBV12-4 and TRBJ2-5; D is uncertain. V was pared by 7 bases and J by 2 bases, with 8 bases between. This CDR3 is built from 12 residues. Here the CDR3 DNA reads TGTGCCAGCAAGAACTTTCAAGAGACCCAGTACTTC. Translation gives CASKNFQETQYF.